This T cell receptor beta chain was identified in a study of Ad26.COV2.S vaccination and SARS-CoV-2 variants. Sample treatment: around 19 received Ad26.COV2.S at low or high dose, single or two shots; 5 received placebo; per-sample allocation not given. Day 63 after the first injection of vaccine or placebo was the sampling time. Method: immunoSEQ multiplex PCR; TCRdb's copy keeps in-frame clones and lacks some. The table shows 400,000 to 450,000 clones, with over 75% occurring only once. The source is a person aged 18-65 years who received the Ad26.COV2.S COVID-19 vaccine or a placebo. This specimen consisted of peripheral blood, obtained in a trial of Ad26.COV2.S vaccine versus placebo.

Here the CDR3 DNA reads TGTGCCAGCATTCCCGGAGCTAACTATGGCTACACCTTC. This encodes CASIPGANYGYTF. The chain employs TRBV6-5 and TRBJ1-2, with D unclear. Trimming cost V 7 bases and J 0 bases, with 9 bases left between them. The CDR3 runs to 13 residues. Germline CDR1 is MNHEY and CDR2 is SVGAGI.